A selection of T cell receptor beta chains follows, all from one sample in a study of regulatory T cells in long-lasting Graves disease. One entry per CDR3 protein, called by TCRdb with MiXCR from the multiplex PCR reads. In the table there are approximately 690,000 distinct CDR3 sequences, around 30% of which are singletons. The specimen comprised peripheral blood mononuclear cells (PBMCs), sampled when the disease was refractory, from a patient treated with antithyroid drugs. Every receptor here comes from a female donor with Graves disease. CDR3s include the opening cysteine and the closing phenylalanine or tryptophan. The D gene is left open where the match is weak. The size entry is marked missing in some rows and otherwise reads once, few, many or a size class.

v_gene	j_gene	abundance	len	d_gene	CDR3aa	CDR3nt
TRBV5-6	TRBJ2-7	-	12	-	CASSRARWEQYF	TGTGCCAGCAGCCGGGCTAGATGGGAGCAGTACTTC
TRBV25-1	TRBJ2-5	-	17	-	CASSEYVGLPRGETQYF	TGTGCCAGCAGTGAATATGTTGGACTGCCGCGGGGTGAGACCCAGTACTTC
TRBV29-1	TRBJ1-4	-	17	TRBD1	CSVLDDRATRANEKLFF	TGCAGCGTTCTCGATGACAGGGCCACCCGGGCTAATGAAAAACTGTTTTTT
TRBV3-1	TRBJ1-1	many	15	-	CASSQDEAWGTEAFF	TGTGCCAGCAGCCAAGATGAGGCTTGGGGCACTGAAGCTTTCTTT
TRBV10-3	TRBJ1-1	-	13	-	CAISESGRGEAFF	TGTGCCATCAGTGAGTCGGGGCGGGGGGAAGCTTTCTTT
TRBV15	TRBJ1-5	-	15	TRBD1	CATSGRGRGNQPQHF	TGTGCCACCAGCGGCAGGGGGCGAGGCAATCAGCCCCAGCATTTT
TRBV12-3/TRBV12-4	TRBJ1-3	-	17	TRBD1	CASSTTITGGSGNTIYF	TGTGCCAGCAGTACAACGATAACAGGGGGCTCTGGAAACACCATATATTTT
TRBV2	TRBJ1-5	-	13	-	CASTSGTHQPQHF	TGTGCCAGCACCTCAGGGACCCATCAGCCCCAGCATTTT
TRBV4-1	TRBJ1-1	-	12	-	CASSQETTEAFF	TGCGCCAGCAGCCAAGAAACCACAGAAGCTTTCTTT
TRBV6-1	TRBJ2-7	-	12	-	CASRGTTYEQYF	TGTGCCAGCAGGGGGACAACCTACGAGCAGTACTTC
TRBV7-9	TRBJ2-5	-	12	-	CASIGILETQYF	TGTGCCAGCATTGGCATCCTTGAGACCCAGTACTTC
TRBV20-1	TRBJ2-7	-	15	TRBD2	CSAVTSGTAPYEQYF	TGCAGTGCTGTGACTAGCGGGACCGCACCCTACGAGCAGTACTTC
TRBV5-1	TRBJ1-1	-	14	-	CASSASLGDTEAFF	TGCGCCAGCAGCGCCTCCCTGGGAGACACTGAAGCTTTCTTT
TRBV12-3/TRBV12-4	TRBJ1-2	few	15	-	CASSNHATDVDGYTF	TGTGCCAGCAGTAATCACGCCACTGACGTGGATGGCTACACCTTC
TRBV28	TRBJ1-2	-	14	TRBD1	CASSLGQGLSGYTF	TGTGCCAGCAGTTTGGGACAGGGCCTTTCGGGCTACACCTTC
TRBV6-4	TRBJ1-4	-	15	-	CASSYSVPGNGKLFF	TGTGCCAGCAGTTACTCGGTCCCGGGGAATGGAAAACTGTTTTTT
TRBV11-2	TRBJ2-5	-	15	TRBD2	CASSLDHSGTETQYF	TGTGCCAGCAGCTTAGATCATAGCGGGACGGAGACCCAGTACTTC
TRBV5-1	TRBJ1-1	few	13	-	CASSLGIPSEAFF	TGCGCCAGCAGCTTGGGTATACCCTCTGAAGCTTTCTTT
TRBV28	TRBJ1-5	many	15	-	CASFLSGATDQPQHF	TGTGCCAGCTTCCTCTCGGGGGCAACCGATCAGCCCCAGCATTTT
TRBV7-2	TRBJ2-5	-	16	TRBD2	CASSRRGSGSQETQYF	TGTGCCAGCAGCAGGAGGGGTAGCGGGTCTCAAGAGACCCAGTACTTC
TRBV20-1	TRBJ1-1	-	11	-	CSARDVYEAFF	TGCAGTGCCAGGGACGTCTATGAAGCTTTCTTT
TRBV7-9	TRBJ1-2	-	16	-	CASSLGQGPPGLGYTF	TGTGCCAGCAGCTTGGGTCAGGGCCCACCCGGTTTAGGCTACACCTTC
TRBV5-1	TRBJ1-5	-	15	TRBD1	CASSYGQGGDQPQHF	TGCGCCAGCAGCTACGGACAGGGTGGGGATCAGCCCCAGCATTTT
TRBV10-2	TRBJ1-5	-	14	TRBD1	CASSAQGAYQPQHF	TGCGCCAGCAGTGCACAGGGGGCTTATCAGCCCCAGCATTTT
TRBV7-6	TRBJ2-7	few	15	TRBD1	CASSPKTGGGSEQYF	TGTGCCAGCAGCCCAAAGACAGGGGGCGGTTCCGAGCAGTACTTC
TRBV6-1	TRBJ1-2	few	14	-	CASSEADKFYGYTF	TGTGCCAGCAGTGAAGCCGACAAGTTCTATGGCTACACCTTC
TRBV20-1	TRBJ2-1	-	17	TRBD2	CSARSGLASSSYNEQFF	TGCAGTGCTAGATCGGGACTAGCATCGAGCTCCTACAATGAGCAGTTCTTC
TRBV11-1	TRBJ2-3	once	14	TRBD1	CASSLRQGTDTQYF	TGTGCCAGCAGCCTCAGACAGGGAACAGATACGCAGTATTTT
TRBV5-1	TRBJ2-2	-	14	-	CASSPPGGSGELFF	TGCGCCAGCAGTCCTCCGGGGGGCTCCGGGGAGCTGTTTTTT